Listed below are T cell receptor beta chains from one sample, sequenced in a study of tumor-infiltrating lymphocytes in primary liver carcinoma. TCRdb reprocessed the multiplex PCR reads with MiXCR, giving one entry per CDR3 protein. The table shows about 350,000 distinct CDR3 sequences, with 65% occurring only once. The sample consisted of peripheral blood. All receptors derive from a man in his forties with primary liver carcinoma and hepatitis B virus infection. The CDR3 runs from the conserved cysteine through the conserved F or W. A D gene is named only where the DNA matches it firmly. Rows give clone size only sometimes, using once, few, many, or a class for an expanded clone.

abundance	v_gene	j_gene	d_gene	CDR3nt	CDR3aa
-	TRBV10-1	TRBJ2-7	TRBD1	TGCGCTACCCCACAAGTACAGGGGTTGTACGAGCAGTACTTC	CATPQVQGLYEQYF
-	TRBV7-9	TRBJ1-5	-	TGTTCCAGCAGCTTAGGGGCAGGGTGGCTCCAGCATTTT	CSSSLGAGWLQHF
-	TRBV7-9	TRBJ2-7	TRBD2	TGTGCCAGCAGCCCACCTGGGGGGGTCGGGGACGAGCAGTACTTC	CASSPPGGVGDEQYF
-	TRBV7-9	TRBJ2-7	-	TGTGCCAGCAGTGGAGCGGGTGGAAATATCTACGAGCAGTACTTC	CASSGAGGNIYEQYF
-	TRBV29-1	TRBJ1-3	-	TGCAGCGCTGAAGATCAGAACTCTGGAAACGCCATATATTTT	CSAEDQNSGNAIYF
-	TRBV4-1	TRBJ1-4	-	TGCGCCAACAGCCAGGACCCCGGGCGGGGACTAACTAATGGAAAACTGTTTTTT	CANSQDPGRGLTNGKLFF
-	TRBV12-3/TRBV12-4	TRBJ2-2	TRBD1	TGTGCCAGCAGTTTCCCGATTGGACAGGTGGAGGAGCTGTTTTTT	CASSFPIGQVEELFF
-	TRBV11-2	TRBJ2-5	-	TGTGCCAGCAGCCAGGCGGATCAGCGCCAAGAGACCCAGTACTTC	CASSQADQRQETQYF
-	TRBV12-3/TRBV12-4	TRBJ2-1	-	TGTGCCAGCAGTTCGCTGTTGGACAATGATCAGTTCTTT	CASSSLLDNDQFF
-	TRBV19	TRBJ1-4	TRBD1	TGTGCCAGTAGTACAGGGGGCACAGCTAATGAAAAACTGTTTTTT	CASSTGGTANEKLFF
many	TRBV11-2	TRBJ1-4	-	TGTGCCAGCAGCCCAAGCCCAGATAGGTTGGCTAATGAAAAACTGTTTTTT	CASSPSPDRLANEKLFF
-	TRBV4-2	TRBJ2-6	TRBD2	TGTGTCAGCAGCACCCGACTAGCGCTAAACTCTGGGTCCAACGTCCTGACTTTC	CVSSTRLALNSGSNVLTF
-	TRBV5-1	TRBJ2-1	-	TGCGCCAGCAGCTTGGTGGCAGGAACCTACAATGAGCAGTTCTTC	CASSLVAGTYNEQFF
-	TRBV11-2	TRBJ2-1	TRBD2	TGTGCCAACAGTTCGGGACTAGCGGGATCGCCGTTCTTC	CANSSGLAGSPFF
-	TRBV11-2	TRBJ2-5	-	TGTGCCAGCAGCTTAGAGTGGGCTAGCCGGCAAAAGACCCAGCACTTC	CASSLEWASRQKTQHF
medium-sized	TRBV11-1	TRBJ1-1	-	TGTGCCAGCAGCTTAGGGGAAGTCGGCACTGAAGCTTTCTTT	CASSLGEVGTEAFF
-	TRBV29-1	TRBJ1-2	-	TGCAGCGTTGCTGGTGAACACAGCAGCTATGGCTACACCTTC	CSVAGEHSSYGYTF
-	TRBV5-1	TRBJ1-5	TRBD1	TGCGCCAGCAGCTTCGATTGGGGACAGCCCCGGCATTTT	CASSFDWGQPRHF
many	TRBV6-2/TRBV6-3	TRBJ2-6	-	TGTGCCAGCAGTTCGAGTACTCTGGTGGCCAACGTCCTGACTTTC	CASSSSTLVANVLTF
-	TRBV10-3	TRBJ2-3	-	TGTGCCATCAGTGAGTCGACAGGCACAAATACGCAGTATTTT	CAISESTGTNTQYF
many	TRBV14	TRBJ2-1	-	TGTGCCAGCAGCCCACCTATAGGGTACAATGAGCAGTTCTTC	CASSPPIGYNEQFF
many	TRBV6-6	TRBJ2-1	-	TGTGCCAGCAGTTACGGTTTGGGGGCTGAGCAGTTCTTC	CASSYGLGAEQFF
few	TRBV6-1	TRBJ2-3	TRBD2	TGTGCCAGCAGTACCTGGGGACTAGCGGGAGTAGATACGCAGTATTTT	CASSTWGLAGVDTQYF
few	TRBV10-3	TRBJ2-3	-	TGTGCCATCAGTGAGGGTGGAGGGGTCACAGATACGCAGTATTTT	CAISEGGGVTDTQYF
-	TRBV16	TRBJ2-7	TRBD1	TGTGCCAGCAGCCGGGGACAGGGACGGTACGAGCAGTACTTC	CASSRGQGRYEQYF
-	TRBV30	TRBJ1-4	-	TGTGCCTGGAGTAATTCAGCAACTAATGAAAAACTGTTTTTT	CAWSNSATNEKLFF
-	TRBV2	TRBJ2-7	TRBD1	TGTGCCAGCAGTGCACCGGGACAGGGTACCTACGAGCAGTACTTC	CASSAPGQGTYEQYF
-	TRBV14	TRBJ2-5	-	TGTGCCAGCAGCCAAGCTCCAAGGGGCGAGACCCAGTACTTC	CASSQAPRGETQYF
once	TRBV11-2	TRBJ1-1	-	TGTGCCAGCAGCTTGCAAGGGGGTAAATCTGAAGTTTTCTTT	CASSLQGGKSEVFF
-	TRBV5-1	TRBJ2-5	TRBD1	TGCGCCAGCACACAGGGGGCTGGACAAGAGACCCAGTACTTC	CASTQGAGQETQYF
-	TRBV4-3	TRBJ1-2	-	TGCGCCAGCAGCAAAGGCCCGCGGGTACAGCCATCCGGTGACTACACCTTC	CASSKGPRVQPSGDYTF
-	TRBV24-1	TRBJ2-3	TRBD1	TGTGCCACCAGTGTACTGGACAGGGCCACAGATACGCAGTATTTT	CATSVLDRATDTQYF
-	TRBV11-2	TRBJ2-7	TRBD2	TGTGCCAGCAGGATCGGGACTATCCCCTACGAGCAGTACTTC	CASRIGTIPYEQYF
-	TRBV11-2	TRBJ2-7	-	TGTGCCAGCAGCTTAGGTAGACGGTCCTATGAGCAGTACTTC	CASSLGRRSYEQYF
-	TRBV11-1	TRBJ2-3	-	TGTGACAGCAGCTTAGAGGGTACAGATACGCAGTATTTT	CDSSLEGTDTQYF
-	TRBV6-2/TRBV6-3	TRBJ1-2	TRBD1	TGTGCCAGCACTTCCGGGACAGTCGACTACACCTTC	CASTSGTVDYTF
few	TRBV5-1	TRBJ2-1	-	TGCGCCAGCAGCTTGGGCCAAAGGGACTCGGCCTACAATGAGCAGTTCTTC	CASSLGQRDSAYNEQFF
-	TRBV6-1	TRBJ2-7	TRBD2	TGTGCCAGCAGTGAAAGGGGCGGGGGGAAAGAATACGAGCAGTACTTC	CASSERGGGKEYEQYF